These 26 T cell receptor beta chains share one sample of origin, sequenced in a study of shared clonotypes between healthy human individuals. Positively selected for CCR7, the CD45RO-negative cells used as naive CD8 cells excluded terminally differentiated effector memory CD45RA+ cells. Profiling relied on immunoSEQ multiplex PCR, and the TCRdb table lists in-frame clones only, not all of them. The sample shows 2 million or so clones, about 95% of them seen only once. The sample consisted of naive CD8+ T cells sorted from blood. These receptors were obtained from a man aged 18 to 30 in good health.

The rearrangement links TRBV27 to TRBJ1-1, with D hard to call. The germline gives CDR1 MNHEY, CDR2 SMNVEV (reference sequence). The CDR3 length is 14 residues. The V and J ends lost 3 bases and 7 bases respectively, with 15 bases between them. CDR3 sequence (DNA): TGTGCCAGCAGTTTGGGCCTCGGGGTGGGTGAAGCTTTCTTT. It translates to CASSLGLGVGEAFF.

The chain has TRBV28 and TRBJ2-7; D unclear. CDR1 MDHEN and CDR2 SYDVKM come from the germline V gene. Trimming took 7 bases from V and 6 from J, leaving 10 bases between them. CDR3 size: 11 residues. Written as DNA, the CDR3 is TGTGCCAGCAACATCATGGGCGAGCAGTACTTC. This codes for CASNIMGEQYF.

The V and J genes are TRBV5-1 and TRBJ2-1; D ambiguous. The CDR3 covers 17 residues. Deletions cut 0 bases from V and 0 bases from J, with 13 bases between. Germline CDR1 is SGHRS and CDR2 is YFSETQ. CDR3 sequence reads: CASSLDGWGSSYNEQFF. CDR3 coding DNA: TGCGCCAGCAGCTTGGATGGGTGGGGTAGCTCCTACAATGAGCAGTTCTTC. Complete variable domain (other parts from reference TRBV5-1 and TRBJ2-1): KAGVTQTPRYLIKTRGQQVTLSCSPISGHRSVSWYQQTPGQGLQFLFEYFSETQRNKGNFPGRFSGRQFSNSRSEMNVSTLELGDSALYLCASSLDGWGSSYNEQFFGPGTRLTVL.

The chain recombines TRBV21-1 with TRBJ1-1. TRBV21-1 is annotated as a pseudogene. The CDR3 is 16 amino acids. In nucleotides, the CDR3 is TGTGCCAGCAGAAACCCCCGGGGCCGGGCGAGGACTGAAGCTTTCTTT. This codes for CASRNPRGRARTEAFF.

V gene TRBV5-4 combines with J gene TRBJ2-7, with TRBD2 identical over 9 bases. The CDR3 loop spans 17 amino acids. V lost 4 bases, J lost 5 bases, and 16 bases stayed unmatched. Germline lookup yields CDR1 SGHNT and CDR2 YYREEE (reference sequence). The DNA for the CDR3 is TGTGCCAGCAGCCTAAACCCGGGACTAGCATTAACAAACGAGCAGTACTTC. Translated, it gives CASSLNPGLALTNEQYF.

The chain has TRBV4-3 and TRBJ2-1; TRBD2 agrees at 12 bases. The CDR3 totals 16 residues. Looked up from germline, CDR1 is LGHNA and CDR2 is YSLEER. The V and J ends lost 0 bases and 7 bases, in that order; junction bases with no gene match: 4. The CDR3 reads CASSQDTSGRINEQFF. The CDR3 region has the DNA TGCGCCAGCAGCCAAGATACTAGCGGGAGGATAAATGAGCAGTTCTTC.

CDR3 in amino acids: CASSPDSGNEQFF. In nucleotides, the CDR3 is TGTGCCAGCAGCCCTGACTCGGGCAATGAGCAGTTCTTC. V and J are TRBV5-4 and TRBJ2-1; D is unresolved. The CDR3 extends over 13 amino acids. Germline V gene data show CDR1 as SGHNT and CDR2 as YYREEE (reference sequence). V gave up 4 bases and J gave up 6 bases, with 11 bases separating them.

The chain couples TRBV11-3 to TRBJ2-4, with TRBD2 matching over 10 bases. The junction had 13 bases not matched to a gene; V was cut back by 2 bases and J by 0 bases. The CDR3 has 20 residues. CDR1 and CDR2 (germline): SGHNT, YENEEA. The CDR3 sequence is CASSLKPRTSGILAKNIQYF. CDR3 nucleotide sequence: TGTGCCAGCAGCTTAAAGCCCCGGACTAGCGGAATACTAGCCAAAAACATTCAGTACTTC.

The chain is built from TRBV27 and TRBJ2-3; D gene uncertain. Germline V gives CDR1 MNHEY, CDR2 SMNVEV (reference sequence). The CDR3 runs 15 residues. V was pared by 1 base and J by 0 bases, with 8 bases between. As DNA, the CDR3 is TGTGCCAGCAGTTTATTCGTGGGGAGCACAGATACGCAGTATTTT. Translation: CASSLFVGSTDTQYF.

The rearrangement joins TRBV30 to TRBJ1-6; D uncertain. Germline V gene lookup returns CDR1 GTSNPN and CDR2 SVGIG (reference sequence). The CDR3 has 18 amino acids. The germline V and J ends were trimmed by 3 bases and 0 bases, with 18 bases remaining between them. As DNA, the CDR3 is TGTGCCTGGAGACTCGATCTGTCGGCAGACTCCTATAATTCACCCCTCCACTTT. Amino acid sequence: CAWRLDLSADSYNSPLHF.

The gene calls are TRBV10-3 and TRBJ2-1; 14 bases fit TRBD2. V was pared by 0 bases and J by 5 bases, with 6 bases of the junction left unmatched. CDR3 length equals 18 residues. Germline V CDR1 and CDR2: ENHRY, SYGVKD. The CDR3 nucleotides are TGTGCCATCAGTGAGTCCGGGACTAGCGGGAGACCTGACAATGAGCAGTTCTTC. As protein: CAISESGTSGRPDNEQFF.

In regard to this clone: Different DNA sequences within this sample yield the same CDR3. The rearrangement joins TRBV6-5 to TRBJ1-1; a weak D match, TRBD1 (6 bases). CDR1 MNHEY and CDR2 SVGAGI come from the germline V gene. V dropped 6 bases and J dropped 8 bases, with 10 bases sitting between them. The CDR3 spans 11 residues. The CDR3 reads CASRSGTEAFF. The CDR3 DNA follows: TGTGCCAGCAGGTCCGGGACAGAAGCTTTCTTT.

The chain has TRBV15 and TRBJ1-1, with D perhaps TRBD1 (6 bases). CDR1 and CDR2 (germline): LNHNV, YYDKDF (reference sequence). The V end lost 4 bases, the J end lost 5 bases, and 17 bases lay between the germline ends. The CDR3 is 15 residues long. As DNA, the CDR3 is TGTGCCACCAGCACTCTACGGGGGGCAGGGACTGAAGCTTTCTTT. Translated, it gives CATSTLRGAGTEAFF.

Only one count was recorded for this clone. The CDR3 nucleotides read TGTGCCAGCAGCTTGGATGTCAGCGAAGAGACCCAGTACTTC. Protein product: CASSLDVSEETQYF. The rearrangement links TRBV5-6 to TRBJ2-5; D is undetermined. This CDR3 spans 14 amino acids. Germline CDR1 SGHDT, CDR2 YYEEEE. The germline V and J ends were trimmed by 0 bases and 3 bases, with 9 bases remaining between them.

As concerns this clone: Other DNA sequences in this specimen translate into the identical CDR3. The gene calls are TRBV9 and TRBJ1-4; TRBD1 is a possible D gene (6 bases). Trimming left V 0 bases short and J 7 bases short, with 10 bases between. CDR1 SGDLS and CDR2 YYNGEE come from the germline V gene. This CDR3 is built from 14 residues. The CDR3 loop is CASSVGGGTEKLFF. The CDR3 DNA follows: TGTGCCAGCAGCGTAGGAGGGGGGACTGAAAAACTGTTTTTT.

The rearrangement joins TRBV4-1 to TRBJ1-5; 11 bases agree with TRBD1. V gave up 1 base and J gave up 1 base; unmatched junction bases: 3. Germline values: CDR1 MGHRA, CDR2 YSYEKL. CDR3 size: 17 residues. The CDR3 loop reads CASSQGGTGGSNQPQHF. CDR3 DNA: TGCGCCAGCAGCCAAGGTGGGACAGGGGGAAGCAATCAGCCCCAGCATTTT.

For this clone: The sample contains more than one DNA sequence encoding this CDR3. CDR3: CAWSVLGEQYF. The CDR3 DNA sequence: TGTGCCTGGAGTGTACTCGGGGAGCAGTACTTC. The chain uses TRBV30 and TRBJ2-7; D is ambiguous. Germline loops: CDR1 GTSNPN, CDR2 SVGIG (reference sequence). V was clipped by 0 bases and J by 7 bases, with 7 bases between them. CDR3 length: 11 amino acids.

V usage is TRBV7-4 and J usage is TRBJ2-4; D is ambiguous. V lost 7 bases, J lost 0 bases, and 16 bases lay in between. This CDR3 is 16 amino acids long. Germline V gene data show CDR1 as SGHVT and CDR2 as SQSDAQ. The CDR3 region is CASTSPGRRAKNIQYF. CDR3 in DNA: TGTGCCAGCACCTCACCCGGCCGCAGAGCCAAAAACATTCAGTACTTC.

This sequence joins TRBV6-1 and TRBJ1-4; no firm D call. The V gene lost 2 bases and the J gene lost 5 bases, with 9 bases spanning the gap. CDR1 MNHNS and CDR2 SASEGT come from the germline V gene. CDR3 length: 14 amino acids. The CDR3 loop is CASSELQTNEKLFF. The CDR3, as DNA: TGTGCCAGCAGTGAACTGCAGACGAATGAAAAACTGTTTTTT.

The genes are TRBV28 and TRBJ2-7; D may be TRBD1 or TRBD2 (5 bases each). The V gene lost 5 bases and the J gene lost 6 bases, with 17 bases spanning the gap. CDR3 size: 14 residues. Per germline, CDR1 MDHEN and CDR2 SYDVKM. The CDR3 loop is CASSPTFFGAEQYF. CDR3 nucleotide sequence: TGTGCCAGCAGTCCGACGTTTTTCGGGGCCGAGCAGTACTTC. Full variable domain (remainder filled in from reference TRBV28 and TRBJ2-7): DVKVTQSSRYLVKRTGEKVFLECVQDMDHENMFWYRQDPGLGLRLIYFSYDVKMKEKGDIPEGYSVSREKKERFSLILESASTNQTSMYLCASSPTFFGAEQYFGPGTRLTVT.

This rearrangement joins TRBV4-1 to TRBJ1-2, with TRBD1 identical over 9 bases. Per germline, CDR1 MGHRA and CDR2 YSYEKL. This CDR3 spans 15 amino acids. Trimming removed 2 bases from V and 4 bases from J; junction bases left unmatched: 5. This CDR3 reads CASSQMTGGSYGYTF. In DNA form, the CDR3 reads TGCGCCAGCAGCCAAATGACAGGGGGGAGCTATGGCTACACCTTC.

The gene calls are TRBV14 and TRBJ1-1, with D maybe TRBD1 (5 bases). The CDR3 loop spans 20 amino acids. Germline lookup yields CDR1 SGHDN and CDR2 FVKESK. V was shortened by 0 bases and J by 0 bases, with 23 bases between the two germline ends. The DNA of the CDR3 is TGTGCCAGCAGCCAAGAGGGTACTGGATTGAGGGGCTACATGAACACTGAAGCTTTCTTT. Translation: CASSQEGTGLRGYMNTEAFF.

In regard to this clone: Other DNA sequences of this sample code for an identical CDR3. The rearrangement links TRBV6-5 to TRBJ2-2, with D possibly being TRBD2 (6 bases). Trimming pared 2 bases from V and 4 bases from J, leaving 8 bases between. The germline CDR1 and CDR2 sequences are MNHEY and SVGAGI. There are 14 residues in the CDR3. The CDR3 is CASSYGGATGELFF. CDR3 in DNA: TGTGCCAGCAGTTACGGAGGGGCCACCGGGGAGCTGTTTTTT.

The J gene is TRBJ2-7, the V gene TRBV2; TRBD1 aligns across 7 bases. The CDR3 runs to 14 residues. Per the germline V gene, CDR1 is SNHLY and CDR2 is FYNNEI. V lost 7 bases, J lost 2 bases, and 8 bases stayed unmatched. The CDR3 sequence is CASNSGTEAYEQYF. The CDR3 DNA is TGTGCCAGCAACTCCGGGACAGAGGCCTACGAGCAGTACTTC.

The genes are TRBV6-5 and TRBJ1-1; D uncertain. The V gene's germline CDR1 is MNHEY and CDR2 SVGAGI. Trimming cost V 4 bases and J 8 bases, with 8 bases left between them. The CDR3 runs to 11 residues. The CDR3 bases are TGTGCCAGCAGTTCTCAGATCGAAGCTTTCTTT. Translated: CASSSQIEAFF.

This clone has a handful of counts. The rearrangement joins TRBV4-1 to TRBJ1-5, with 9 nucleotides matching TRBD1. CDR1 and CDR2 from the germline V gene are MGHRA and YSYEKL. CDR3 size: 16 residues. V shed 1 base, J shed 7 bases, and the junction held 8 bases outside the gene matches. The CDR3 reads CASSQVTGGVEQPQHF. CDR3 nucleotides: TGCGCCAGCAGCCAAGTAACAGGGGGCGTTGAACAGCCCCAGCATTTT.